One and the same sample provided the 3 T cell receptor beta chains below, sequenced in a study of molecular identifiers for immune sequencing clone quantification. TCRdb reprocessed the PCR reads via MiXCR and lists one record per CDR3 protein. The data contain 85,000 to 100,000 distinct CDR3 sequences, roughly 24% of them singletons. Sequencing was performed on naive CD8+ T cells from blood, with Jurkat cell RNA spiked in. Subset meaning: FACS-sorted CD8+CD4-CCR7+CD45RA+ naive T cells. All receptors derive from a human donor in good health. Some libraries in this study had Jurkat cell RNA spiked in.

This clonotype was recorded at least ten times. The rearrangement links TRBV10-2 to TRBJ1-2; perhaps TRBD1 as D (6 bases). CDR1 WSHSY and CDR2 SAAADI come from the germline V gene. The CDR3 runs 14 residues. Trimming pared 4 bases from V and 5 bases from J, leaving 14 bases between. This chain's CDR3 is CASSVMGGGYGYTF. CDR3 DNA: TGCGCCAGCAGTGTGATGGGGGGCGGATATGGCTACACCTTC.

The CDR3 sequence is CASSQDRPGLAGSNEQFF. CDR3 bases: TGCGCCAGCAGCCAAGACCGGCCCGGACTAGCCGGATCCAATGAGCAGTTCTTC. V and J are TRBV4-3 and TRBJ2-1, with 8 nucleotides matching TRBD2. V shed 0 bases and J 6 bases; nucleotides not matched to a gene: 13. There are 18 residues in the CDR3. CDR1 and CDR2 from the germline V gene are LGHNA and YSLEER.

This clonotype was found many times. The CDR3 region has the DNA TGTGCCAGCCGGGACAGGGGGCTTTCGGTTGGGAATCAGCCCCAGCATTTT. Protein product: CASRDRGLSVGNQPQHF. The chain employs TRBV2 and TRBJ1-5, with 12 bases that match TRBD1. V lost 8 bases to trimming and J lost 4 bases; unmatched junction nucleotides: 12. Per germline, CDR1 SNHLY and CDR2 FYNNEI. This CDR3 region has 17 residues.